A single sample is the source of the 11 T cell receptor beta chains below, sequenced in a study of T cells after yellow fever vaccination. TCRdb itself ran the 5' RACE reads through MiXCR, one entry per CDR3 protein. The sample includes 250,000 to 400,000 distinct CDR3 sequences, 4.1% of them seen just once. The specimen comprised PBMCs, sampled 5 days after the yellow fever booster vaccination. The origin of the receptors is a man in his late teens or twenties who received the YFV17D yellow fever vaccine.

This clonotype was counted many times. The genes are TRBV28 and TRBJ1-4; possible D gene TRBD1, 6 bases. V dropped 6 bases and J dropped 8 bases, with 28 bases sitting between them. The V gene's germline CDR1 is MDHEN and CDR2 SYDVKM. CDR3 length equals 18 residues. The DNA for the CDR3 is TGTGCCAGCAGCCCATTTGGCACAGGGCGGGGACGTGGGGAAAAACTGTTTTTT. Protein sequence: CASSPFGTGRGRGEKLFF.

This clonotype was seen more than once but under ten times. J is TRBJ2-1 and V is TRBV6-4; 8 positions match TRBD2. The CDR3 has 16 residues. The germline V gene encodes CDR1 MRHNA and CDR2 SNTAGT. Germline trimming cut 0 bases from V and 6 bases from J; bases unmatched to any gene: 7. The chain's CDR3 is CASSDSWRGAPNEQFF. As DNA, the CDR3 is TGTGCCAGCAGTGACTCTTGGCGGGGGGCCCCCAATGAGCAGTTCTTC.

This clonotype was found a few times. The chain couples TRBV10-1 to TRBJ1-2; the D gene is possibly TRBD1 (6 bases). This CDR3 contains 15 residues. Germline-derived CDR1 and CDR2 are WNHNN and SYGVQD (reference sequence). Between the trimmed V and J ends, which lost 6 bases and 8 bases, there was a span of 22 bases. The CDR3 loop reads CASRHRATPSRGYTF. Written as DNA, the CDR3 is TGCGCCAGCAGGCACAGGGCGACCCCTTCTCGAGGCTACACCTTC.

In its sample, this clonotype was seen many times. The chain joins TRBV24-1 to TRBJ2-5; TRBD2 matches 9 bases. Germline CDR1 KGHDR, CDR2 SFDVKD. The ends lost 4 bases at V and 2 bases at J; junction bases unmatched: 13. CDR3 size: 18 residues. The CDR3 is CATSDRGNSGGNQETQYF. The CDR3 DNA reads TGTGCCACCAGTGACCGGGGTAATAGCGGGGGAAATCAAGAGACCCAGTACTTC.

This clonotype was picked up a small number of times. The V and J genes are TRBV5-1 and TRBJ2-7; TRBD2 matches at 10 bases. Germline loops: CDR1 SGHRS, CDR2 YFSETQ. The CDR3 totals 14 residues. V dropped 0 bases and J dropped 7; count of bases not matched to a gene: 4. CDR3 in amino acids: CASSLAVSGGEQYF. The CDR3 DNA follows: TGCGCCAGCAGCTTGGCGGTTAGCGGGGGGGAGCAGTACTTC.

This clonotype has at least ten counts. The CDR3 protein is CASSLVEGSTEAFF. The CDR3 DNA follows: TGCGCCAGCAGCCTCGTGGAGGGTAGCACTGAAGCTTTCTTT. V and J are TRBV5-1 and TRBJ1-1, with D unresolved. CDR1 is SGHRS and CDR2 is YFSETQ in the germline V gene. The CDR3 contains 14 residues. Trimming took 4 bases from V and 4 from J, leaving 14 bases between them.

The chain couples TRBV30 to TRBJ1-6; D is unclear. Trimming cost V 0 bases and J 6 bases, with 9 bases left between them. Germline-derived CDR1 and CDR2 are GTSNPN and SVGIG (reference sequence). This CDR3 comprises 14 residues. CDR3 amino acids: CAWSVYRSNSPLHF. CDR3 nucleotide sequence: TGTGCCTGGAGTGTGTACAGAAGTAATTCACCCCTCCACTTT.

This clonotype turned up a few times. This chain joins TRBV10-2 and TRBJ2-5; D might be TRBD1 (5 bases). Germline V gives CDR1 WSHSY, CDR2 SAAADI. Trimming cost V 3 bases and J 1 base, with 9 bases left between them. This CDR3 has 14 residues. CDR3: CASSENRFQETQYF. The DNA of the CDR3 is TGCGCCAGCAGTGAAAACAGGTTCCAAGAGACCCAGTACTTC.

This clonotype showed up many times. The chain links TRBV20-1 to TRBJ2-7; the match to TRBD2 covers 12 bases. CDR1 DFQATT and CDR2 SNEGSKA come from the germline V gene (reference sequence). The CDR3 is made up of 15 amino acids. J was trimmed by 3 bases and V by 2 bases; bases with no gene match: 5. CDR3 protein: CSARRLAGGHYEQYV. The CDR3 coding sequence is TGCAGTGCTAGACGTCTAGCGGGGGGGCACTACGAGCAGTACGTC.

This clonotype was observed a handful of times. The V gene is TRBV19, the J gene TRBJ1-5; D is undetermined. The CDR3 totals 17 residues. V was clipped by 1 base and J by 0 bases, with 13 bases between them. Germline CDR1 reads LNHDA; CDR2 reads SQIVND (reference sequence). The CDR3 protein is CASSIGRKVNSNQPQHF. The CDR3 DNA follows: TGTGCCAGTAGTATAGGTAGAAAAGTGAATAGCAATCAGCCCCAGCATTTT.

This clonotype was counted many times. The chain's CDR3 is CASSHCRRFSSYEQYV. The DNA for the CDR3 is TGTGCCAGCAGCCACTGCCGTAGGTTTAGCTCCTACGAGCAGTACGTC. The chain links TRBV21-1 to TRBJ2-7. TRBV21-1 is a pseudogene. There are 16 residues in the CDR3.